This T cell receptor (beta chain) emerged from a study of control samples from healthy donors and cancer patients. Germline V lookup: CDR1 SGHVS, CDR2 FQNEAQ. The CDR3 is 14 amino acids. V dropped 9 bases and J dropped 1 base, with 12 bases sitting between them. The table came from immunoSEQ multiplex PCR; TCRdb's copy has only in-frame clones and leaves some out. The sample carries 190,000 or so clones, over 85% recorded once. The TCR sequence derives from a man between 18 and 35 years old in good health. The source material was blood. The chain employs TRBV7-8 and TRBJ2-2, with a possible D match to TRBD2 (6 bases). CDR3 protein: CASSPGLNTGELFF. DNA for the CDR3: TGTGCCAGTAGCCCGGGACTGAACACCGGGGAGCTGTTTTTT.